This TCR beta chain was obtained from a study of human T cells and chemical hapten exposure. Time point meaning: patch test 2, 6 weeks after DPC sensitization. Treatment defined: therapeutic diphenylcyclopropenone sensitization with weekly scalp DPC. The donor pool consisted of alopecia patients aged 18 to 70 years, considered suitable for DPC. This CDR3 is built from 13 residues. The germline V and J ends were trimmed by 6 bases and 0 bases, with 10 bases remaining between them. Germline V gene lookup returns CDR1 SGHRS and CDR2 YFSETQ. Using its own MiXCR run on the RACE reads, TCRdb lists one record per CDR3 protein. The sample records 75,000 to 95,000 distinct CDR3 sequences, around 10% being singletons.

The V call is TRBV5-1, the J call TRBJ2-7; D remains unclear. Sequenced here: whole blood, sampled in connection with sensitization to the hapten diphenylcyclopropenone (DPC). The receptor's source is a middle-aged man with alopecia areata. Some clones in this sample may be carry-over from other donors' samples. The CDR3 DNA is TGCGCCAGCACTGAAATCTACTCCTACGAGCAGTACGTC. Amino acid sequence: CASTEIYSYEQYV.